These 4 T cell receptor beta chains originate from one sample sequenced in a study of T cell responses to AZD1222 COVID-19 vaccine. Assay used: immunoSEQ multiplex PCR; TCRdb lists only in-frame clones, some missing. Altogether about 64,000 clones are present, around nine tenths being singletons, with the ten largest covering approximately 6%. The sequences come from peripheral blood, collected 28 days after the second dose of the MenACWY control vaccine. These receptor sequences come from an adult who received the MenACWY meningococcal vaccine as a control.

CDR3 nucleotides: TGTGCCAGCAGCAGTAGCCCGGGACAGATCGTAGGCTACACCTTC. As protein: CASSSSPGQIVGYTF. This chain links TRBV5-5 with TRBJ1-2, with TRBD1 matching over 7 bases. Germline CDR1 reads SGHKS; CDR2 reads YYEKEE (reference sequence). The CDR3 is made up of 15 amino acids. With 4 bases clipped from V and 8 bases from J, the junction kept 14 bases outside the gene matches.

This sequence joins TRBV2 and TRBJ1-3, with D hard to call. CDR1 SNHLY and CDR2 FYNNEI come from the germline V gene. The V end was cut by 2 bases, the J end by 5 bases, with 13 bases between. The CDR3 spans 15 residues. Written as DNA, the CDR3 is TGTGCCAGCAGTGAATTGACATCTACTCGAAACACCATATATTTT. Its translation: CASSELTSTRNTIYF.

The rearrangement joins TRBV10-2 to TRBJ1-2, with TRBD1 as a possible D gene (6 bases). Germline V gene data show CDR1 as WSHSY and CDR2 as SAAADI. V was pared by 8 bases and J by 8 bases, with 24 bases between. The CDR3 is 15 amino acids. CDR3: CASADPGAVLGGYTF. The CDR3 bases are TGCGCCAGCGCAGATCCAGGGGCCGTTTTGGGGGGCTACACCTTC.

The chain is built from TRBV27 and TRBJ2-1, with 10 bases lining up with TRBD2. The CDR3 runs 15 residues. Germline V gives CDR1 MNHEY, CDR2 SMNVEV (reference sequence). V shed 5 bases, J shed 7 bases, and the junction held 8 bases outside the gene matches. The CDR3 region has the DNA TGTGCCAGCAGTCCGGTAGCGGGAGGCGGTAATGAGCAGTTCTTC. Translating it yields CASSPVAGGGNEQFF.